This T cell receptor (beta chain) derives from a study of T-cell reconstitution after alpha-beta-depleted transplantation in children. Study observations and caveats: From surviving recipient T cells and thymic progenitors came the high day-60 TCRbeta diversity observed in some patients. T-cell counts and diversity at one year following transplant were attributed mainly to newly produced T cells.

V was cut by 0 bases and J by 6 bases, with 12 bases left in between. In germline, CDR1 is WNHNN, CDR2 SYGVQD (reference sequence). The CDR3 is 15 residues long. Construction of the TCRbeta library involved unique molecular identifiers. TCRdb itself ran the PCR reads through MiXCR, one entry per CDR3 protein. The sample has some 830,000 distinct CDR3 sequences, roughly 16% seen once. This clonotype appeared a few times. Its target is unknown. Sequencing used PBMCs, mostly from graft donor cells, obtained 360 days after TCRalphabeta/CD19-depleted stem cell transplant. The genes are TRBV10-1 and TRBJ2-4; D unresolved. The origin of this receptor is a male patient younger than 18 who had a stem cell transplant for acute lymphoblastic leukemia, so the T cells may come from the graft donor. CDR3: CASSESMGWGNIQYF. Here the CDR3 DNA reads TGCGCCAGCAGTGAGTCGATGGGGTGGGGAAACATTCAGTACTTC.